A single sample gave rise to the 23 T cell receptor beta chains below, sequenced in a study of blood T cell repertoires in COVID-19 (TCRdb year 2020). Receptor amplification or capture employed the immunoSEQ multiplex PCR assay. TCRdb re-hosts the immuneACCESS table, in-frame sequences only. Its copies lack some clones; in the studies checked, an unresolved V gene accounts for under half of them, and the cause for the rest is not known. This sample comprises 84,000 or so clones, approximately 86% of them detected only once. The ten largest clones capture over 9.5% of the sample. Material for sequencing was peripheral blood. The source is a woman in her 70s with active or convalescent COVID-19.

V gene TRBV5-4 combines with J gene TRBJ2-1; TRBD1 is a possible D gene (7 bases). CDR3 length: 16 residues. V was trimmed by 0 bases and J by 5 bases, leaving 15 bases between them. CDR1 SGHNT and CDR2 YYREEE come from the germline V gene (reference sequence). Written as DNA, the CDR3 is TGTGCCAGCAGCTTGGGGGGCGCGGGACAGCACAATGAGCAGTTCTTC. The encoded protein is CASSLGGAGQHNEQFF.

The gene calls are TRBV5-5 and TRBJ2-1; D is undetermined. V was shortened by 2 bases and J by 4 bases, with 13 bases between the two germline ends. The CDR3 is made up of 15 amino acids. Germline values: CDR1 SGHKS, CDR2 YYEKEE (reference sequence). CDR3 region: CASSFILTNYNEQFF. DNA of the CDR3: TGTGCCAGCAGCTTCATTCTCACTAATTACAATGAGCAGTTCTTC.

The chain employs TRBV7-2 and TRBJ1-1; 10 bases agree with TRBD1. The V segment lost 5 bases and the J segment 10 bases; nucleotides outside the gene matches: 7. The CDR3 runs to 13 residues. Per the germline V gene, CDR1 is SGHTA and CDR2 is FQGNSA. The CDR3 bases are TGTGCCAGCAGCGAACGACAGGGGGCCAGAGCTTTCTTT. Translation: CASSERQGARAFF.

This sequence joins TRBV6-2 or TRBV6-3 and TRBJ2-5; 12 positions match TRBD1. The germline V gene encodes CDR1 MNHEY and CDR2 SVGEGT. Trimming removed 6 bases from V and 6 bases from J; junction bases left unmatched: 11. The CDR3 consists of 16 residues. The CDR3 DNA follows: TGTGCCAGCAGCCAAATACGGGGACAGGGGGCGAAGACCCAGTACTTC. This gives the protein CASSQIRGQGAKTQYF.

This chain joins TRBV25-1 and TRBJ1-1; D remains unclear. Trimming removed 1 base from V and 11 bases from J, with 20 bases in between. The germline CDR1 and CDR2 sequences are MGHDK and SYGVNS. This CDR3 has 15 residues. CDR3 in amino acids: CASSESEGLTRDAFF. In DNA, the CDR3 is TGTGCCAGCAGTGAATCGGAGGGTCTAACCCGTGACGCTTTCTTT. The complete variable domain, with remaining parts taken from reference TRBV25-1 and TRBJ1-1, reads EADIYQTPRYLVIGTGKKITLECSQTMGHDKMYWYQQDPGMELHLIHYSYGVNSTEKGDLSSESTVSRIRTEHFPLTLESARPSHTSQYLCASSESEGLTRDAFFGQGTRLTVV.

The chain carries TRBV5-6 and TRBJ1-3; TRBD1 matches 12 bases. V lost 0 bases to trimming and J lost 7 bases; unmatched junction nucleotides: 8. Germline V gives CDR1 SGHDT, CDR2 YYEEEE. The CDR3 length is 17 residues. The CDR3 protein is CASSLGGRDRGRNTIYF. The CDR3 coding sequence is TGTGCCAGCAGCTTGGGAGGGCGGGACAGGGGGCGGAACACCATATATTTT. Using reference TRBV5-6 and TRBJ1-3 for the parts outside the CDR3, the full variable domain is DAGVTQSPTHLIKTRGQQVTLRCSPKSGHDTVSWYQQALGQGPQFIFQYYEEEERQRGNFPDRFSGHQFPNYSSELNVNALLLGDSALYLCASSLGGRDRGRNTIYFGEGSWLTVV.

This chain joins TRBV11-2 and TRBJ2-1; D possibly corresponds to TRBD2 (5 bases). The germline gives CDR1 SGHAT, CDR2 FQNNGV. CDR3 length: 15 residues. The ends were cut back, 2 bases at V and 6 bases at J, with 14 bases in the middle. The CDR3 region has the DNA TGTGCCAGCAGCTTAACATGGACTGGCGGCAATGAGCAGTTCTTC. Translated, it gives CASSLTWTGGNEQFF.

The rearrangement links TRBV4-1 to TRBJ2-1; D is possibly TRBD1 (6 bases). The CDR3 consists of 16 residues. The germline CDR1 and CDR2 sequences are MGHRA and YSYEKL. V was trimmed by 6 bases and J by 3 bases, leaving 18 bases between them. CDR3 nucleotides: TGCGCCAGCAGGTCCTCCACCGGGACAAACTACAATGAGCAGTTCTTC. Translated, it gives CASRSSTGTNYNEQFF.

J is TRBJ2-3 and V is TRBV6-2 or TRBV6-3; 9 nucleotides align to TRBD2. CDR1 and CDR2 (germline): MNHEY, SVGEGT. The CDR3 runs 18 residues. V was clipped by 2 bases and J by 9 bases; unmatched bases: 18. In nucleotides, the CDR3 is TGTGCCAGCAGTTACGTCGGGTCTCGAGGCCTAGCGGGAAGAACGCAGTATTTT. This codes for CASSYVGSRGLAGRTQYF.

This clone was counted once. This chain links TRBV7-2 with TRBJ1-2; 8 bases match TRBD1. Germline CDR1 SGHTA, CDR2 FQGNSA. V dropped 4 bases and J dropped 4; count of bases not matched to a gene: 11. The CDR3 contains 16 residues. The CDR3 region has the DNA TGTGCCAGCAGCTCGGAACAGGGGGGGTACCGCTATGGCTACACCTTC. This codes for CASSSEQGGYRYGYTF.

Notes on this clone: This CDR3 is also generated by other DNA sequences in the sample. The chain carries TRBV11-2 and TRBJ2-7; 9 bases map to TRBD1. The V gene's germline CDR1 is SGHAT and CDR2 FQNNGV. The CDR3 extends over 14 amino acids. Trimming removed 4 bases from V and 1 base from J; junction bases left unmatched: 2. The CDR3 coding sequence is TGTGCCAGCAGCTCGACAGGGGGATCCTACGAGCAGTACTTC. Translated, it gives CASSSTGGSYEQYF.

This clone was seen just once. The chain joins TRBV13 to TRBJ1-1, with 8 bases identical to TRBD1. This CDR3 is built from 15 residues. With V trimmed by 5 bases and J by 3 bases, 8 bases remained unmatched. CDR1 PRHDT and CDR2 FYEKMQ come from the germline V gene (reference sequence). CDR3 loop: CASSRRTGLDTEAFF. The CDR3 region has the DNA TGTGCCAGCAGCCGCAGGACAGGGTTGGACACTGAAGCTTTCTTT.

This CDR3 reads CASRRANPNYGYTF. The CDR3 DNA follows: TGTGCCAGCAGGCGGGCCAACCCTAACTATGGCTACACCTTC. The chain couples TRBV6-5 to TRBJ1-2; D is ambiguous. This CDR3 comprises 14 residues. The germline V gene encodes CDR1 MNHEY and CDR2 SVGAGI. Trimming stripped 6 bases from V and 0 bases from J, with 11 bases between.

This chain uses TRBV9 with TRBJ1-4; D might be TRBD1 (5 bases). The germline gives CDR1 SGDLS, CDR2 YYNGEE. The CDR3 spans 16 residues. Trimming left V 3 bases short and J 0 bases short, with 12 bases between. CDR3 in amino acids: CASSEGLGPTNEKLFF. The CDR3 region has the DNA TGTGCCAGCAGCGAGGGGCTAGGGCCAACTAATGAAAAACTGTTTTTT.

CDR3 coding DNA: TGTGCCAGCAGCTACTACGACAGGCCCGGAAAGGATGGCTACACCTTC. This encodes CASSYYDRPGKDGYTF. The V call is TRBV7-2, the J call TRBJ1-2; D possibly corresponds to TRBD1 (6 bases). The CDR3 sequence is 16 residues long. Trimming took off 4 bases at V and 6 bases at J, with 21 bases between the two ends. From germline, CDR1 is SGHTA and CDR2 FQGNSA.

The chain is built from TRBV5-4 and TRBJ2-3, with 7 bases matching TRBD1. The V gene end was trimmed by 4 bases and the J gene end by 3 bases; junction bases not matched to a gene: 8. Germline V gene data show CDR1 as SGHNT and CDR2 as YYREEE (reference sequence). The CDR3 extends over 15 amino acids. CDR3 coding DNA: TGTGCCAGCAGCCGCAGGGACAGCCGAACAGATACGCAGTATTTT. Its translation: CASSRRDSRTDTQYF.

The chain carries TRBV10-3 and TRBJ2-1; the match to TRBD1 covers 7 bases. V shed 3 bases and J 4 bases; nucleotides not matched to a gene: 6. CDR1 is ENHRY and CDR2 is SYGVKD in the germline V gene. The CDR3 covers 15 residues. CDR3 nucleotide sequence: TGTGCCATCAGTGAATCAGGACAGGCTTACAATGAGCAGTTCTTC. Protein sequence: CAISESGQAYNEQFF.

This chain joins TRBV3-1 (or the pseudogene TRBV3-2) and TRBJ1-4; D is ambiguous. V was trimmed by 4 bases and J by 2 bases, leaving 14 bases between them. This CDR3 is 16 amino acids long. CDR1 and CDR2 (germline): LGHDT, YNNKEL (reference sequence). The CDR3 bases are TGTGCCAGCAGCCCCACGGGTACTAATACTAATGAAAAACTGTTTTTT. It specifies CASSPTGTNTNEKLFF.

The CDR3 DNA reads TGTGCCAGCAGCTCAGGGGGGTATGCCCTACGTGGCTACACCTTC. Translated, it gives CASSSGGYALRGYTF. The rearrangement links TRBV7-2 to TRBJ1-2; 7 bases match TRBD1. The CDR3 totals 15 residues. After removal of 4 bases from V and 7 bases from J, the junction contained 12 bases not matched to a gene. Germline loops: CDR1 SGHTA, CDR2 FQGNSA.

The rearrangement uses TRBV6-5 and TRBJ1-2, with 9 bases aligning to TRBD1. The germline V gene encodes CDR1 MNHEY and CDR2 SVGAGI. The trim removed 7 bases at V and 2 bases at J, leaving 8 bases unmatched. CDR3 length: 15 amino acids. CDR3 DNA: TGTGCCAGCAAACTGGGACAGGGAGGAAACTATGGCTACACCTTC. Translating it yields CASKLGQGGNYGYTF.

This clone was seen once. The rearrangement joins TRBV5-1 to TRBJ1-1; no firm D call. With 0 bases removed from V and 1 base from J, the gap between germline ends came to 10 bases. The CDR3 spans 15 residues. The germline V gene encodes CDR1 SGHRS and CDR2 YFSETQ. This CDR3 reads CASSLGPVSNTEAFF. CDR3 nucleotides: TGCGCCAGCAGCTTGGGCCCGGTTTCGAACACTGAAGCTTTCTTT.

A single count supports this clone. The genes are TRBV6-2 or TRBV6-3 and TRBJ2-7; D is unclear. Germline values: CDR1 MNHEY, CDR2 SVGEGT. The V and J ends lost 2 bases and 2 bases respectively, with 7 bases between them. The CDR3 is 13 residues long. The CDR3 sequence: CASSYGPTYEQYF. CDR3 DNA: TGTGCCAGCAGTTACGGGCCGACCTACGAGCAGTACTTC.

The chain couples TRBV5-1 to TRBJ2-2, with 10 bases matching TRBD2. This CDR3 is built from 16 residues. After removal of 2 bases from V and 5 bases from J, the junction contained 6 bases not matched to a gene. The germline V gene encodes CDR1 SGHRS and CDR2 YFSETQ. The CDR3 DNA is TGCGCCAGCAGCTTTCATACTAGCGGGGCGACCGGGGAGCTGTTTTTT. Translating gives CASSFHTSGATGELFF. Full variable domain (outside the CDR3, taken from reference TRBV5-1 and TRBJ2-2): KAGVTQTPRYLIKTRGQQVTLSCSPISGHRSVSWYQQTPGQGLQFLFEYFSETQRNKGNFPGRFSGRQFSNSRSEMNVSTLELGDSALYLCASSFHTSGATGELFFGEGSRLTVL.